This TCR beta chain was sequenced in a study of cytomegalovirus exposure and HLA in healthy donors. Study results and limitations: Among TCR beta chains of equal frequency, HLA-associated ones were more clonally expanded in a later analysis.

In germline, CDR1 is SQVTM, CDR2 ANQGSEA. This CDR3 contains 13 residues. The ends were cut back, 1 base at V and 9 bases at J, with 13 bases in the middle. This clone occurred many times. Its antigen is not identified. The PCR made use of 60 Vbeta and 13 Jbeta primers. TCRdb keeps only in-frame clones here, not all; method: immunoSEQ multiplex PCR. The sample lists 40,000 or so clones, around 72% occurring once. The source of this sequence is a woman between 25 and 40 years old in good health and CMV-seronegative. The chain is built from TRBV29-1 and TRBJ2-1; maybe TRBD1 (6 bases). The specimen sequenced was PBMCs. CDR3 residues: CSVEVSRGSEQFF. The CDR3, as DNA: TGCAGCGTTGAAGTGTCGAGGGGGAGTGAGCAGTTCTTC.